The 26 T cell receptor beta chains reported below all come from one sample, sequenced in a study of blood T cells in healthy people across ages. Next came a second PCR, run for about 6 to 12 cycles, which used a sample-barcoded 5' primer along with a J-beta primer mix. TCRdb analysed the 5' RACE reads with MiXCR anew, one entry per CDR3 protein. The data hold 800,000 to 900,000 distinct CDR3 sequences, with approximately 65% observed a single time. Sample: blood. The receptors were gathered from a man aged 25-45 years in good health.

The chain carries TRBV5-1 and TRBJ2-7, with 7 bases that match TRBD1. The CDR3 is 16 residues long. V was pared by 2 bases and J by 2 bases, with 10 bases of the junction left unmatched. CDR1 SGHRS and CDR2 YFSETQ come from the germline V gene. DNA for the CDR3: TGCGCCAGCAGCTTTCTCGTGGACAGGCCTACCTACGAGCAGTACTTC. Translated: CASSFLVDRPTYEQYF.

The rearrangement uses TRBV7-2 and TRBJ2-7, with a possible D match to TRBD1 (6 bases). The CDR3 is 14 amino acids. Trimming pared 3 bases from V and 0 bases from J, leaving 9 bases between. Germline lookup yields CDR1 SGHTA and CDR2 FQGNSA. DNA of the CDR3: TGTGCCAGCAGCTTCGGACAGACCTCCTACGAGCAGTACTTC. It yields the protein CASSFGQTSYEQYF.

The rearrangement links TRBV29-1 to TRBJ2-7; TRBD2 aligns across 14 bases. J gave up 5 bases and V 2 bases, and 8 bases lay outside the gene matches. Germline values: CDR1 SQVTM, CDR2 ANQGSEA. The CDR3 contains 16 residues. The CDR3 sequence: CSVEKGLAGVNHEQYF. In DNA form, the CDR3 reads TGCAGCGTTGAAAAGGGACTAGCGGGGGTCAACCACGAGCAGTACTTC.

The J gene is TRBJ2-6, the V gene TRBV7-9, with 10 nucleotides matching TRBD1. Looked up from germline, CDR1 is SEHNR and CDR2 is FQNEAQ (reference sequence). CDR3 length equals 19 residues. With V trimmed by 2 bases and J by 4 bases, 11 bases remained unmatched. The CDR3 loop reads CASSLTRTGGLGGANVLTF. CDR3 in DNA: TGTGCCAGCAGCTTAACTCGGACAGGGGGATTGGGCGGGGCCAACGTCCTGACTTTC.

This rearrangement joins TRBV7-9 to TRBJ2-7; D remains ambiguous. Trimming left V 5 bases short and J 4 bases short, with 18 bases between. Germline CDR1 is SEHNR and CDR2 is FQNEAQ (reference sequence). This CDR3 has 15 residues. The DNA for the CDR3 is TGTGCCAGCAGCCGACTGGGATTATGGGCGTACGAGCAGTACTTC. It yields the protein CASSRLGLWAYEQYF. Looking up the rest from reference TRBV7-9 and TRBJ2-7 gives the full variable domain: DTGVSQNPRHKITKRGQNVTFRCDPISEHNRLYWYRQTLGQGPEFLTYFQNEAQLEKSRLLSDRFSAERPKGSFSTLEIQRTEQGDSAMYLCASSRLGLWAYEQYFGPGTRLTVT.

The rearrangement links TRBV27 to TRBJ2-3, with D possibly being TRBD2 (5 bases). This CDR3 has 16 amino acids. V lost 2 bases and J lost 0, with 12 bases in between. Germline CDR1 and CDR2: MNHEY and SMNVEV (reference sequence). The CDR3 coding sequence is TGTGCCAGCAGTTTACAGGCGGGCTCTAGCACAGATACGCAGTATTTT. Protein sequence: CASSLQAGSSTDTQYF.

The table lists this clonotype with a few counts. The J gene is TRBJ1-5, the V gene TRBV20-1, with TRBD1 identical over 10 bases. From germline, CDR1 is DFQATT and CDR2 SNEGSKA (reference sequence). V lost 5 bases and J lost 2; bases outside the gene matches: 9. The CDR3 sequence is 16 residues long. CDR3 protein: CSAEKTGGEGNQPQHF. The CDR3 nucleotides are TGCAGTGCTGAGAAGACAGGGGGCGAGGGCAATCAGCCCCAGCATTTT.

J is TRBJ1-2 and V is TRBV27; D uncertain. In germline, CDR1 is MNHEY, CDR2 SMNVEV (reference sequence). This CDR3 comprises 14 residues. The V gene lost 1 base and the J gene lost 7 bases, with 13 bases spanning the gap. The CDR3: CASSLLRAPGGYTF. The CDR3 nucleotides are TGTGCCAGCAGTTTATTAAGGGCCCCGGGTGGCTACACCTTC.

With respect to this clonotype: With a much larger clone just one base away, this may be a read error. This CDR3 is CASSKTVGPGYGYTF. The DNA of the CDR3 is TGTGCCAGCAGTAAAACAGTGGGCCCCGGCTATGGCTACACCTTC. The V gene is TRBV27, the J gene TRBJ1-2, with D unclear. Looked up from germline, CDR1 is MNHEY and CDR2 is SMNVEV (reference sequence). V gave up 5 bases and J gave up 4 bases, with 17 bases separating them. CDR3 size: 15 residues.

The CDR3 spells CASSPPRQGNYEQYF. CDR3 coding DNA: TGTGCCAGCAGCCCGCCCCGACAGGGTAACTACGAGCAGTACTTC. The rearrangement uses TRBV7-9 and TRBJ2-7; 7 bases are shared with TRBD1. The CDR3 covers 15 residues. J was trimmed by 3 bases and V by 5 bases; bases with no gene match: 10. The germline V gene has CDR1 SEHNR and CDR2 FQNEAQ (reference sequence).

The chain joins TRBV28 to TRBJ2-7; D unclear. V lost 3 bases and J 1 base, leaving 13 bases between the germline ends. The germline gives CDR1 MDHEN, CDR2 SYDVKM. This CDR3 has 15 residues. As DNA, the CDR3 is TGTGCCAGCAGTTTGGTGGGGTCACCATCCTACGAGCAGTACTTC. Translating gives CASSLVGSPSYEQYF.

This CDR3 reads CASSSRGTGELFF. The CDR3 coding sequence is TGTGCCAGCAGCTCCAGGGGTACCGGGGAGCTGTTTTTT. The chain joins TRBV9 to TRBJ2-2; TRBD1 is a possible D gene (6 bases). V lost 4 bases to trimming and J lost 5 bases, with 9 bases between them. In germline, CDR1 is SGDLS, CDR2 YYNGEE. The CDR3 has 13 residues.

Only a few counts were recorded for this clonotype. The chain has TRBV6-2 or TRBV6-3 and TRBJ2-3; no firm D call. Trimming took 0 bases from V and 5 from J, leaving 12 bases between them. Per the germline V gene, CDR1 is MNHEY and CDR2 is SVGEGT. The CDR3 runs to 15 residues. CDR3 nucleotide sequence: TGTGCCAGCAGTTACTCTCCGGTTAAGAAAGATACGCAGTATTTT. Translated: CASSYSPVKKDTQYF.

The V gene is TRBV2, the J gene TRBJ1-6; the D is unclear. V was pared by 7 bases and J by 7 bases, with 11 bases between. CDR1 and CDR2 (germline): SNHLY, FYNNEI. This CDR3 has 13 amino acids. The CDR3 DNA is TGTGCCAGCAAGAGGTCAGCCAATTCACCCCTCCACTTT. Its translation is CASKRSANSPLHF.

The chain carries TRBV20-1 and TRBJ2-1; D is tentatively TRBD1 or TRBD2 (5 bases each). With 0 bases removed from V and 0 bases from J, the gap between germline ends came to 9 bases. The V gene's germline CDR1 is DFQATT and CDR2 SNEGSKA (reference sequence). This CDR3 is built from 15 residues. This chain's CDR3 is CSAREGDGSYNEQFF. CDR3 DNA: TGCAGTGCTAGAGAGGGGGACGGCTCCTACAATGAGCAGTTCTTC.

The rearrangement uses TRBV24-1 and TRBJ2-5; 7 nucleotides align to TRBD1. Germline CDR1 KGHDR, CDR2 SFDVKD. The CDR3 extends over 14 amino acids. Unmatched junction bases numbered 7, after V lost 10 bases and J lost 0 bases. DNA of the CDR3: TGTGCCACATCTGACAGGGTTTACCAAGAGACCCAGTACTTC. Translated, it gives CATSDRVYQETQYF.

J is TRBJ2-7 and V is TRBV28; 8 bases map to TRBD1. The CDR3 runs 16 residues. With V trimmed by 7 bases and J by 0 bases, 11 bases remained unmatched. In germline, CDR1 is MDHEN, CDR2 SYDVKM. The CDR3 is CASNPSGGFDSYEQYF. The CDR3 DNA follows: TGTGCCAGCAACCCCTCAGGGGGCTTCGACTCCTACGAGCAGTACTTC.

In DNA form, the CDR3 reads TGTGCCAGCAGGCCGACTAGCGGGAACCAAGAGACCCAGTACTTC. This codes for CASRPTSGNQETQYF. The V call is TRBV7-2, the J call TRBJ2-5, with 11 bases that match TRBD2. The CDR3 extends over 15 amino acids. CDR1 and CDR2 (germline): SGHTA, FQGNSA. V lost 6 bases and J lost 0; bases outside the gene matches: 3.

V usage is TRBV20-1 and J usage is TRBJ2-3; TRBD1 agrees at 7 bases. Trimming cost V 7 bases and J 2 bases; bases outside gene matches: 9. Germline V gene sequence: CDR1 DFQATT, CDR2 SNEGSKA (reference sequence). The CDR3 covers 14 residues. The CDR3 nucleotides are TGCAGTGGTACAGGACAGGATTACACAGATACGCAGTATTTT. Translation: CSGTGQDYTDTQYF.

For the CDR3, the DNA is TGCGCCAGCAGCCCCCGGGACAGGGTAGCCAAAAACATTCAGTACTTC. Translation gives CASSPRDRVAKNIQYF. This rearrangement joins TRBV5-1 to TRBJ2-4; 9 bases fit TRBD1. Germline trimming cut 4 bases from V and 0 bases from J; bases unmatched to any gene: 5. The CDR3 extends over 16 amino acids. The germline gives CDR1 SGHRS, CDR2 YFSETQ.

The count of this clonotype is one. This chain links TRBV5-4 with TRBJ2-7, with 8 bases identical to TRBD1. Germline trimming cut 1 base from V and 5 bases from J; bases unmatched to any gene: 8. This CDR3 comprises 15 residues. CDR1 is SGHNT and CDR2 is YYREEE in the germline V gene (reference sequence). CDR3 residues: CASSLRQGRSHEQYF. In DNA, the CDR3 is TGTGCCAGCAGCTTGAGACAGGGGAGGTCTCACGAGCAGTACTTC.

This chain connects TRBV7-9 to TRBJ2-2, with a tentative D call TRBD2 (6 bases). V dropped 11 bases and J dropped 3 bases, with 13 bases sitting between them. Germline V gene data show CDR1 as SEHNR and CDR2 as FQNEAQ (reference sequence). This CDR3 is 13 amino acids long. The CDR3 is CAVGGPHTGELFF. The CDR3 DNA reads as TGTGCCGTCGGAGGGCCACACACCGGGGAGCTGTTTTTT.

For the CDR3, the DNA is TGTGCCAGCCTAGACAGGTCTTTGGGCACAGATACGCAGTATTTT. It codes for CASLDRSLGTDTQYF. J is TRBJ2-3 and V is TRBV2; TRBD1 is a possible D gene (6 bases). V gave up 8 bases and J gave up 1 base, with 16 bases separating them. Germline V gene sequence: CDR1 SNHLY, CDR2 FYNNEI. The CDR3 contains 15 residues.

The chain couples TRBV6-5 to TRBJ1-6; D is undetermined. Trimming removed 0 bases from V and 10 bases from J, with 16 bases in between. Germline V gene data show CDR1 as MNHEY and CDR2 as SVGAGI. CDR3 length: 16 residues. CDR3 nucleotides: TGTGCCAGCAGTTACTCCGGCAGTTATAAAAGGTCACCCCTCCACTTT. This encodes CASSYSGSYKRSPLHF.

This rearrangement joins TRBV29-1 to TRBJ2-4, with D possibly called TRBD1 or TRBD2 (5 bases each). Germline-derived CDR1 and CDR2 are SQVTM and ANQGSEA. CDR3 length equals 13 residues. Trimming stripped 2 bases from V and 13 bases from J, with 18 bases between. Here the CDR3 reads CSVEQQARGEQYF. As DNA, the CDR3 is TGCAGCGTTGAACAACAGGCTCGTGGGGAGCAGTACTTC.

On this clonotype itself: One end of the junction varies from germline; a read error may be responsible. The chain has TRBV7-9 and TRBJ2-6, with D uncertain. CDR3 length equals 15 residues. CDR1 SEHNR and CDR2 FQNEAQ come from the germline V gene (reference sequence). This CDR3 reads CAGSLESSGANVLTF. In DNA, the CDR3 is TGTGCCGGCAGCTTAGAGAGCTCTGGGGCCAACGTCCTGACTTTC.